One and the same sample provided the 23 T cell receptor beta chains below, sequenced in a study of control samples from healthy donors and cancer patients. The protocol was immunoSEQ multiplex PCR, while the TCRdb copy is restricted to in-frame clones and leaves out a portion. The sample holds some 57,000 clones, about 95% seen once. What was sequenced was blood. The origin of the receptors is a man aged 25 to 40 in good health.

The gene calls are TRBV2 and TRBJ1-1; D is unclear. CDR3 length equals 12 residues. Germline CDR1 reads SNHLY; CDR2 reads FYNNEI. Trimming pared 8 bases from V and 11 bases from J, leaving 18 bases between. The CDR3 protein is CASLGGNRVAFF. The CDR3 DNA sequence: TGTGCCAGCTTAGGAGGGAATAGAGTGGCTTTCTTT.

The rearrangement links TRBV11-2 to TRBJ2-3; D ambiguous. The CDR3 consists of 14 residues. CDR1 is SGHAT, CDR2 FQNNGV, per germline. Trimming removed 5 bases at V and 0 bases at J, with 9 bases between. The CDR3 loop is CASSRVGSTDTQYF. The DNA for the CDR3 is TGTGCCAGCAGCCGGGTGGGTAGCACAGATACGCAGTATTTT. The whole variable domain, filled in from reference TRBV11-2 and TRBJ2-3, reads EAGVAQSPRYKIIEKRQSVAFWCNPISGHATLYWYQQILGQGPKLLIQFQNNGVVDDSQLPKDRFSAERLKGVDSTLKIQPAKLEDSAVYLCASSRVGSTDTQYFGPGTRLTVL.

The chain couples TRBV5-1 to TRBJ2-5, with a possible D match to TRBD1 (5 bases). Trimming pared 5 bases from V and 6 bases from J, leaving 11 bases between. The germline V gene encodes CDR1 SGHRS and CDR2 YFSETQ. There are 12 residues in the CDR3. CDR3 nucleotides: TGCGCCAGCAGTCTCAGGGAAAAGACCCAGTACTTC. Protein: CASSLREKTQYF. The entire variable domain, with the rest obtained from reference TRBV5-1 and TRBJ2-5, is as follows: KAGVTQTPRYLIKTRGQQVTLSCSPISGHRSVSWYQQTPGQGLQFLFEYFSETQRNKGNFPGRFSGRQFSNSRSEMNVSTLELGDSALYLCASSLREKTQYFGPGTRLLVL.

The CDR3 spells CASSYFHGLAQRNEQFF. In nucleotides, the CDR3 is TGTGCCAGCAGTTACTTTCACGGACTAGCTCAAAGGAATGAGCAGTTCTTC. The chain couples TRBV6-2 or TRBV6-3 to TRBJ2-1, with 8 bases identical to TRBD2. CDR1 is MNHEY, CDR2 SVGEGT, per germline. V dropped 1 base and J dropped 7; count of bases not matched to a gene: 12. The CDR3 loop spans 17 amino acids.

This rearrangement joins TRBV3-1 (or the pseudogene TRBV3-2) to TRBJ1-4; 7 positions agree with TRBD1. The CDR3 runs 13 residues. V lost 5 bases, J lost 7 bases, and 4 bases stayed unmatched. Germline V gives CDR1 LGHDT, CDR2 YNNKEL (reference sequence). CDR3 nucleotide sequence: TGTGCCAGCAGCTTCAGGGGGGGTGAAAAACTGTTTTTT. It encodes CASSFRGGEKLFF.

The V gene is TRBV7-8, the J gene TRBJ1-1; D gene uncertain. Per germline, CDR1 SGHVS and CDR2 FQNEAQ. Trimming pared 1 base from V and 1 base from J, leaving 7 bases between. This CDR3 comprises 14 residues. The CDR3 region has the DNA TGTGCCAGCAGCTTAGGGGCAGCGAACACTGAAGCTTTCTTT. Its translation: CASSLGAANTEAFF.

V gene TRBV3-1 (or the pseudogene TRBV3-2) combines with J gene TRBJ2-6; the D gene is possibly TRBD2 (5 bases). Germline V lookup: CDR1 LGHDT, CDR2 YNNKEL (reference sequence). CDR3 length equals 16 residues. V lost 2 bases, J lost 1 base, and 9 bases lay in between. The CDR3 loop reads CASSQSPGSGANVLTF. The DNA for the CDR3 is TGTGCCAGCAGCCAAAGCCCGGGGTCTGGGGCCAACGTCCTGACTTTC.

The CDR3 protein is CASLIRYGSNQPQHF. CDR3 nucleotide sequence: TGTGCCAGCCTTATCCGGTATGGTAGCAATCAGCCCCAGCATTTT. The chain is built from TRBV19 and TRBJ1-5, with D hard to call. V was trimmed by 9 bases and J by 0 bases, leaving 15 bases between them. CDR1 and CDR2 (germline): LNHDA, SQIVND (reference sequence). The CDR3 length is 15 residues.

The rearrangement links TRBV5-4 to TRBJ2-3; D gene ambiguous. Trimming pared 0 bases from V and 2 bases from J, leaving 7 bases between. The CDR3 covers 14 residues. The germline gives CDR1 SGHNT, CDR2 YYREEE (reference sequence). The CDR3 DNA reads as TGTGCCAGCAGCTTGGATATCTACACAGATACGCAGTATTTT. Translated: CASSLDIYTDTQYF.

The V gene is TRBV20-1, the J gene TRBJ2-3; D unclear. Germline lookup yields CDR1 DFQATT and CDR2 SNEGSKA (reference sequence). Trimming removed 4 bases at V and 3 bases at J, with 17 bases between. This CDR3 is built from 15 residues. CDR3: CSAIERATPTDTQYF. CDR3 DNA: TGCAGTGCTATTGAAAGGGCCACTCCGACAGATACGCAGTATTTT.

The chain uses TRBV9 and TRBJ2-1; D may be TRBD2 (6 bases). The V end was cut by 0 bases, the J end by 7 bases, with 11 bases between. The length of the CDR3 is 14 residues. Germline values: CDR1 SGDLS, CDR2 YYNGEE. The CDR3 spells CASSVGGSGNEQFF. Written as DNA, the CDR3 is TGTGCCAGCAGCGTAGGGGGTAGCGGAAATGAGCAGTTCTTC.

This rearrangement joins TRBV7-2 to TRBJ2-1, with 7 positions matching TRBD2. The CDR3 sequence is 14 residues long. Germline assignment: CDR1 SGHTA and CDR2 FQGNSA. The V gene end was trimmed by 4 bases and the J gene end by 9 bases; junction bases not matched to a gene: 9. The CDR3: CASSSTYGLVEQFF. CDR3 bases: TGTGCCAGCAGCTCTACTTACGGACTAGTTGAGCAGTTCTTC.

V is TRBV30 and J is TRBJ1-2; D remains ambiguous. CDR3 length: 15 amino acids. The ends were cut back, 0 bases at V and 6 bases at J, with 17 bases in the middle. Germline lookup yields CDR1 GTSNPN and CDR2 SVGIG (reference sequence). The CDR3, as DNA: TGTGCCTGGAGTGTACGAGGACTTTTGGGCCATGGCTACACCTTC. Its translation: CAWSVRGLLGHGYTF.

This sequence joins TRBV7-6 and TRBJ2-1; 10 nucleotides match TRBD2. Trimming took 2 bases from V and 4 from J; bases not matched to a gene: 11. This CDR3 is 18 amino acids long. The germline V gene encodes CDR1 SGHVS and CDR2 FNYEAQ. The CDR3 region has the DNA TGTGCCAGCAGCTTATCAGCGGGAGGGCCTACAGATTACAATGAGCAGTTCTTC. Protein product: CASSLSAGGPTDYNEQFF.

The chain joins TRBV19 to TRBJ1-2; no reliable D call. Germline-derived CDR1 and CDR2 are LNHDA and SQIVND (reference sequence). The ends were cut back, 3 bases at V and 8 bases at J, with 16 bases in the middle. The CDR3 sequence is 14 residues long. CDR3 sequence (DNA): TGTGCCAGTAGTATCTCCCAGGTTGCAATGGGCTACACCTTC. Amino acid sequence: CASSISQVAMGYTF.

The rearrangement joins TRBV6-1 to TRBJ2-7, with 9 nucleotides matching TRBD2. Germline trimming cut 1 base from V and 2 bases from J; bases unmatched to any gene: 6. This CDR3 spans 16 amino acids. CDR1 and CDR2 from the germline V gene are MNHNS and SASEGT. The CDR3 region has the DNA TGTGCCAGCAGTGAAGGGGAACTAGCGGGCCCCTACGAGCAGTACTTC. The encoded protein is CASSEGELAGPYEQYF.

The chain recombines TRBV6-1 with TRBJ1-6, with D possibly TRBD1 on 5 matching bases. The ends were cut back, 2 bases at V and 5 bases at J, with 10 bases in the middle. Germline CDR1 reads MNHNS; CDR2 reads SASEGT. CDR3 length: 15 amino acids. The DNA for the CDR3 is TGTGCCAGCAGTGAACGGGGGGGAGATAATTCACCCCTCCACTTT. It yields the protein CASSERGGDNSPLHF.

V gene TRBV5-4 combines with J gene TRBJ2-3; TRBD1 agrees at 8 bases. This CDR3 spans 17 amino acids. Germline V gives CDR1 SGHNT, CDR2 YYREEE (reference sequence). With V trimmed by 0 bases and J by 0 bases, 6 bases remained unmatched. Written as DNA, the CDR3 is TGTGCCAGCAGCTTGGGACAGGGGATCCAAAGCACAGATACGCAGTATTTT. It translates to CASSLGQGIQSTDTQYF.

The chain uses TRBV14 and TRBJ2-1, with 11 bases aligning to TRBD2. Trimming at V came to 1 base and at J to 6 bases, leaving 5 bases not matched to a gene. The germline CDR1 and CDR2 sequences are SGHDN and FVKESK. This CDR3 is built from 16 residues. This CDR3 reads CASSQVFLAGGNEQFF. The CDR3 nucleotides read TGTGCCAGCAGCCAAGTCTTCCTAGCGGGAGGCAATGAGCAGTTCTTC.

The V gene is TRBV15, the J gene TRBJ2-5, with a tentative D call TRBD1 (5 bases). Looked up from germline, CDR1 is LNHNV and CDR2 is YYDKDF (reference sequence). Trimming took 5 bases from V and 0 from J, leaving 13 bases between them. This CDR3 is built from 15 residues. CDR3 DNA sequence: TGTGCCACCAGCCGGTCCACAGGAAACCAAGAGACCCAGTACTTC. Its protein product is CATSRSTGNQETQYF.

The chain carries TRBV7-2 and TRBJ2-1; the D gene is possibly TRBD2 (5 bases). V dropped 3 bases and J dropped 7 bases, with 10 bases sitting between them. CDR1 is SGHTA, CDR2 FQGNSA, per germline. This CDR3 is built from 13 residues. The CDR3 loop is CASSFGVVNEQFF. The CDR3 nucleotides read TGTGCCAGCAGCTTCGGGGTTGTGAATGAGCAGTTCTTC.

The CDR3 is CASSPGLAGTGELFF. In nucleotides, the CDR3 is TGTGCCAGCAGCCCTGGACTAGCGGGCACCGGGGAGCTGTTTTTT. The rearrangement uses TRBV11-2 and TRBJ2-2; 11 nucleotides match TRBD2. This CDR3 comprises 15 residues. Trimming cost V 5 bases and J 4 bases; bases outside gene matches: 3. The germline V gene has CDR1 SGHAT and CDR2 FQNNGV. Supplemented by reference TRBV11-2 and TRBJ2-2, the full variable domain reads EAGVAQSPRYKIIEKRQSVAFWCNPISGHATLYWYQQILGQGPKLLIQFQNNGVVDDSQLPKDRFSAERLKGVDSTLKIQPAKLEDSAVYLCASSPGLAGTGELFFGEGSRLTVL.

The chain joins TRBV28 to TRBJ1-4, with TRBD1 matching 11 bases. This CDR3 is 17 amino acids long. The V gene's germline CDR1 is MDHEN and CDR2 SYDVKM. Losses at the gene ends were 5 bases for V and 8 bases for J; bases not matched to a gene: 13. CDR3 loop: CASSPRDRGVTREKLFF. CDR3 coding DNA: TGTGCCAGCAGTCCCCGGGACAGGGGGGTCACTAGGGAAAAACTGTTTTTT.